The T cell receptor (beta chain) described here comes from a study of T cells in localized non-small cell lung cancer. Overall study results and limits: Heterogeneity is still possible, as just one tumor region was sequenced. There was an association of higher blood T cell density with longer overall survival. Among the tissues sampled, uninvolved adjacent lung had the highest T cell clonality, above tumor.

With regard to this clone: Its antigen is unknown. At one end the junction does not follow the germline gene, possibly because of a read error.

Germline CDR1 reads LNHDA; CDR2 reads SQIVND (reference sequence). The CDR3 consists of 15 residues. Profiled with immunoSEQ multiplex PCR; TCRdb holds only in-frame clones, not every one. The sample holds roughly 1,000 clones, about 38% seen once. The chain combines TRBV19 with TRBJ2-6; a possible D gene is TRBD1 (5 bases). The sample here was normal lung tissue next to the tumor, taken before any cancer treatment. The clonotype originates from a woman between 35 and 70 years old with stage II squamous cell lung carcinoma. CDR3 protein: CASSISYSGANILTF. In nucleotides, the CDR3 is TGTGCCAGTAGTATAAGCTACTCTGGGGCCAACATCCTGACTTTC. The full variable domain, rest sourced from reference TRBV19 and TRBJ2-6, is DGGITQSPKYLFRKEGQNVTLSCEQNLNHDAMYWYRQDPGQGLRLIYYSQIVNDFQKGDIAEGYSVSREKKESFPLTVTSAQKNPTAFYLCASSISYSGANILTFGAGSRLTVL.